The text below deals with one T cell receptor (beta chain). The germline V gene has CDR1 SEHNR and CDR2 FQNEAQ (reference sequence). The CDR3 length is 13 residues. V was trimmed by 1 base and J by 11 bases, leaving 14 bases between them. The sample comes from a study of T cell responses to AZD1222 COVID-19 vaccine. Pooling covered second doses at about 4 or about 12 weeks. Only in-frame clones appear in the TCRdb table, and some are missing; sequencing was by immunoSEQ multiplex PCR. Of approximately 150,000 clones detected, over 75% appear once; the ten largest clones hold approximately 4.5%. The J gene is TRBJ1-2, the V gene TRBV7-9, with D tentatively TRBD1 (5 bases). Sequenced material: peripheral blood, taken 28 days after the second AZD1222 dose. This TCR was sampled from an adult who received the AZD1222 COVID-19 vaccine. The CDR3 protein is CASSLGTSNGYTF. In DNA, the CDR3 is TGTGCCAGCAGCTTAGGGACATCAAACGGGTACACCTTC.